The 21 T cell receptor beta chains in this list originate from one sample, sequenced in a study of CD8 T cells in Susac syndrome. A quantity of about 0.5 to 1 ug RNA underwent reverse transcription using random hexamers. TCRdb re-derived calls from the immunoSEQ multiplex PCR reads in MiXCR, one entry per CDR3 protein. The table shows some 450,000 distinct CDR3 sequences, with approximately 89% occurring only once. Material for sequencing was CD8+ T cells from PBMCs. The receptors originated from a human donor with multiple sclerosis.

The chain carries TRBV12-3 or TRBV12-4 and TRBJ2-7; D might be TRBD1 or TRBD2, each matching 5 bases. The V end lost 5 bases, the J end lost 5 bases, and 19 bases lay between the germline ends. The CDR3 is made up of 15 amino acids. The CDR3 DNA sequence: TGTGCCAGCAGTACGGGGCCGCCTTGCTGTGACGAGCAGTACTTC. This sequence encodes CASSTGPPCCDEQYF.

The CDR3 sequence is CASSLDAWHREANQETQYF. The CDR3 DNA reads TGCGCCAGCAGCCTGGACGCGTGGCACAGGGAGGCAAACCAAGAGACCCAGTACTTC. J is TRBJ2-5 and V is TRBV5-1, with D possibly being TRBD1 or TRBD2 (6 bases each). The germline V and J ends were trimmed by 4 bases and 0 bases, with 25 bases remaining between them. The CDR3 extends over 19 amino acids. Germline CDR1 is SGHRS and CDR2 is YFSETQ.

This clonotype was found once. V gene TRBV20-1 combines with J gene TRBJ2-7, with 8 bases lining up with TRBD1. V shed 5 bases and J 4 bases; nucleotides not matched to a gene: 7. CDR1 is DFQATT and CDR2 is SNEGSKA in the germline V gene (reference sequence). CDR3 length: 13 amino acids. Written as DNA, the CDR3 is TGCAGTGCTGAGACAGGGGAGTTTTACGAGCAGTACTTC. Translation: CSAETGEFYEQYF.

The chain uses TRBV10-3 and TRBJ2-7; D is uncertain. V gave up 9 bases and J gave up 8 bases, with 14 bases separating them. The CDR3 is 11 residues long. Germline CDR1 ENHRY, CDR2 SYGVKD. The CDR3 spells CAMGISDKQYF. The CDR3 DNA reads TGTGCCATGGGTATATCAGACAAGCAGTACTTC.

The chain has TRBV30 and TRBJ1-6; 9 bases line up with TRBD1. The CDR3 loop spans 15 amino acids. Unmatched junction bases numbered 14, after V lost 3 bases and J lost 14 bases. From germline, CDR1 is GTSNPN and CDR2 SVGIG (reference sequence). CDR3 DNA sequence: TGTGCCTGGAGCGGACAGGGGCCCAGGGGGAGAGCCCTCCACTTT. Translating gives CAWSGQGPRGRALHF.

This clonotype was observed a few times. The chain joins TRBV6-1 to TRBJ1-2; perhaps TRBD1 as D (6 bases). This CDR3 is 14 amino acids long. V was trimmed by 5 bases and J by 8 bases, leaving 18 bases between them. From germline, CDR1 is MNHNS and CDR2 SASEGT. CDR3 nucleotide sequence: TGTGCCAGCAGTTTGACAGGACCTTCGCCGGGCTACACCTTC. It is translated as CASSLTGPSPGYTF.

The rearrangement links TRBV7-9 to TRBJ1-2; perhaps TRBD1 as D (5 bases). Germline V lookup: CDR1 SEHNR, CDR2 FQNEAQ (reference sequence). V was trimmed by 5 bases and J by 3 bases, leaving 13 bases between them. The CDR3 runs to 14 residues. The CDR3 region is CASSHPQGDYGYTF. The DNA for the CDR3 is TGTGCCAGCAGCCATCCCCAAGGGGACTATGGCTACACCTTC.

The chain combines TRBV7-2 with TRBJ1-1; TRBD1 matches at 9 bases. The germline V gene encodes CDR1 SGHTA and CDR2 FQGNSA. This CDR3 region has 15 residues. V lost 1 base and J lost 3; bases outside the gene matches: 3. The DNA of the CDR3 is TGTGCCAGCAGCTTAGAGGGGACAGGGCACACTGAAGCTTTCTTT. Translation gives CASSLEGTGHTEAFF.

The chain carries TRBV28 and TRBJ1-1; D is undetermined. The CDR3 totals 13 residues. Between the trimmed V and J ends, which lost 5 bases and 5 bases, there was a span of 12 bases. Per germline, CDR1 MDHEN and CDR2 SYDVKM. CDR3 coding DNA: TGTGCCAGCAGTGCTAACAGTTTAACTGAAGCTTTCTTT. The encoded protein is CASSANSLTEAFF.

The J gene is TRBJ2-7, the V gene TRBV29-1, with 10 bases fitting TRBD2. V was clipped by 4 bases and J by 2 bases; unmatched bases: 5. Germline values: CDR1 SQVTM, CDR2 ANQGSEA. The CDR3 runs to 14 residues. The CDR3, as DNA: TGCAGCGTTGTGGCTAGCGGGAGCCCCTACGAGCAGTACTTC. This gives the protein CSVVASGSPYEQYF.

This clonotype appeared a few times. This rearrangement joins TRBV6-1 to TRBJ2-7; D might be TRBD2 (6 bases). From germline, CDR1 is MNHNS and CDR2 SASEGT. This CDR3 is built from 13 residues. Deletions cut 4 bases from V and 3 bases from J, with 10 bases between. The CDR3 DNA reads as TGTGCCAGCAGTGGAGATAGCGGCTACGAGCAGTACTTC. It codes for CASSGDSGYEQYF.

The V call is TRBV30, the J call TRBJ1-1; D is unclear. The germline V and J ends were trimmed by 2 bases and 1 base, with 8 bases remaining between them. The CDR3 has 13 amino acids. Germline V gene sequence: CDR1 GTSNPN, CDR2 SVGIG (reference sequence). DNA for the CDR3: TGTGCCTGGAGTTCTAACAGGAACACTGAAGCTTTCTTT. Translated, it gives CAWSSNRNTEAFF.

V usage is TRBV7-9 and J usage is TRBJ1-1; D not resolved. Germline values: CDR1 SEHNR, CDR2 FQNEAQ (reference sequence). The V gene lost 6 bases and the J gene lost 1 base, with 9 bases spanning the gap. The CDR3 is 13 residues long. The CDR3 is CASRSGENTEAFF. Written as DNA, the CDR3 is TGTGCCAGCAGATCGGGAGAGAACACTGAAGCTTTCTTT.

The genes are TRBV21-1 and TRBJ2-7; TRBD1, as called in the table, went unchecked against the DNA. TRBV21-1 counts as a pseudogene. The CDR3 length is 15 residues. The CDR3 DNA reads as TGTGCCAGCAGCAAAAGGGAGGGGGCGTCCTACGAGCAGTACTTC. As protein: CASSKREGASYEQYF.

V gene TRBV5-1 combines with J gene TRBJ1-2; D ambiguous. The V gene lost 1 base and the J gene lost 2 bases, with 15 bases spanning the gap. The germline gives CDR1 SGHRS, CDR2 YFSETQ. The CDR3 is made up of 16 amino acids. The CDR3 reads CASSLSQENLNYGYTF. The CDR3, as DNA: TGCGCCAGCAGCTTGAGCCAGGAAAATTTGAACTATGGCTACACCTTC.

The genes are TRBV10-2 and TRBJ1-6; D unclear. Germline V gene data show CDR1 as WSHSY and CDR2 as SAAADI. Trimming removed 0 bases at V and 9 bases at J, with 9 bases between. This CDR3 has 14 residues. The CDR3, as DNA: TGCGCCAGCAGTGAGTCGAGGGCCGGTTCACCCCTCCACTTT. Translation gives CASSESRAGSPLHF.

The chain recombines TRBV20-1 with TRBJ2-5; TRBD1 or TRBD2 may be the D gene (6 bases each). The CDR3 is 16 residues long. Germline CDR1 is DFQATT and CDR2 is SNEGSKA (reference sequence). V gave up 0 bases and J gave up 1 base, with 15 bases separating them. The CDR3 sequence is CSAREGRGAAQETQYF. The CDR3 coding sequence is TGCAGTGCTAGAGAAGGAAGGGGGGCGGCCCAAGAGACCCAGTACTTC.

The CDR3, as DNA: TGTGCCAGCTCACCCGCTGCAGGGAACCACCCCGACTACTACGAGCAGTACTTC. It codes for CASSPAAGNHPDYYEQYF. The chain carries TRBV18 and TRBJ2-7; perhaps D is TRBD1 or TRBD2 (5 bases each). Trimming took 3 bases from V and 3 from J, leaving 24 bases between them. CDR1 and CDR2 (germline): KGHSH, LQKENI. CDR3 length: 18 amino acids.

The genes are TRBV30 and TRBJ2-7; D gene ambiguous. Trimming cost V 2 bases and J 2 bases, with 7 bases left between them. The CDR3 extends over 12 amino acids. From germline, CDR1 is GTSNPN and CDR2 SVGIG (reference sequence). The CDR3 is CAWSSVAYEQYF. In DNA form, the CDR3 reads TGTGCCTGGAGTTCCGTGGCCTACGAGCAGTACTTC.

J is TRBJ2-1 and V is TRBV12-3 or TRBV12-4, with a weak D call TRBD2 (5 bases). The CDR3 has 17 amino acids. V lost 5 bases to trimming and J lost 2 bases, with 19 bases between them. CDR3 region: CASSRLSLVGPYNEQFF. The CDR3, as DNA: TGTGCCAGCAGTCGACTCTCACTAGTCGGCCCCTACAATGAGCAGTTCTTC.

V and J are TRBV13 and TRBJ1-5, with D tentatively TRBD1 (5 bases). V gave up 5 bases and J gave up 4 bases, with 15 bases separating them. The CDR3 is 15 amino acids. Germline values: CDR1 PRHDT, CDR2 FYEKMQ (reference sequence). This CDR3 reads CASSKGPLGNQPQHF. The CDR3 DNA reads TGTGCCAGCAGCAAGGGGCCCCTAGGGAATCAGCCCCAGCATTTT.